This TCR beta chain is from a study of response to subunit inactivated influenza vaccine. Findings and limits, study-wide: The authors suggested that every seasonal influenza vaccination recruits few new T cells.

Each CDR3 protein gets one entry after TCRdb re-called the RT-PCR reads with MiXCR. Seen here are around 750,000 distinct CDR3 sequences, approximately 22% observed once, and the top ten hold roughly 10%. The length of the CDR3 is 13 residues. V was cut by 3 bases and J by 6 bases, with 13 bases left in between. Germline CDR1 reads DFQATT; CDR2 reads SNEGSKA (reference sequence). In the case of this clonotype: No antigen is known for it.

This specimen was PBMCs from blood, taken roughly 5 days after vaccination. This sequence joins TRBV20-1 and TRBJ2-3; D unclear. This clonotype originated in a middle-aged man who received an inactivated influenza vaccine. The DNA for the CDR3 is TGCAGTGCTAGGTTCGATCGGCCGGATACGCAGTATTTT. Translation gives CSARFDRPDTQYF.